The present entry profiles one TCR beta chain with its context. A junction boundary mismatches the germline segment, possibly from a read error. This specimen comes from a study of metastatic and nonmetastatic thyroid tumors. All patients were treatment-naive before thyroid surgery. Original analysis: Clinicopathological groups supplied CDR3 differences that were used to build a distant-metastasis classifier for papillary thyroid cancer. TCRdb re-called the PCR reads via MiXCR. It is TCRdb's table, rather than the study itself, that gives the V and J calls and clone size. The top ten clones hold just under 3% of a sample with 40,000 to 55,000 clones, over 15% of them seen once. This CDR3 contains 15 residues. Germline values: CDR1 SGHRS, CDR2 YFSETQ.

Sequenced sample: blood. The rearrangement links TRBV5-1 to TRBJ2-2, with TRBD1 as a possible D gene (6 bases). The sequence was collected from a female donor with papillary thyroid cancer or a benign thyroid nodule (not recorded which). Some clones in this sample may be carry-over from other donors' samples. The CDR3 DNA is TGCGCCAGCCGCCCCTGGACAGAGAACACCGTGGAGCTGTTTTTT. This gives the protein CASRPWTENTVELFF.